Following are 6 T cell receptor beta chains from one sample sequenced in a study of T-cell memory formation after mild COVID-19 (dated by TCRdb to the early 2020s). To prepare the library, 5' RACE was applied. The sequencer was an Illumina NovaSeq 6000. The raw public reads went through TCRdb reprocessing: fastp at Q25, MiXCR clone calling, in-frame beta chains kept. Merged by CDR3 protein, the rows form single entries marked with the most common genes and DNA. Across this sample there are around 510,000 distinct CDR3 sequences, with approximately 21% seen only once. The top ten hold around 8.4% of the sample. The material sequenced was PBMCs or a T cell subset sorted from them (not recorded which). Receptor source: an adult woman who had mild COVID-19 (a few samples of this study predate the infection). The sample titles of this study are shuffled in the database, so cell type and time point are left out; the donor was told from shared clones.

This clonotype showed up many times. The chain uses TRBV12-3 or TRBV12-4 and TRBJ2-4; D unresolved. The germline V and J ends were trimmed by 2 bases and 0 bases, with 5 bases remaining between them. CDR3 length: 14 residues. CDR3 DNA sequence: TGTGCCAGCAGTTTATCGGGAGCCAAAAACATTCAGTACTTC. Translating gives CASSLSGAKNIQYF.

This clonotype has a count of ten or more. The chain recombines TRBV11-2 with TRBJ1-4, with TRBD1 matching 7 bases. CDR3 length: 15 amino acids. Germline V gives CDR1 SGHAT, CDR2 FQNNGV. The V and J ends lost 4 bases and 5 bases, in that order; junction bases with no gene match: 7. The DNA for the CDR3 is TGTGCCAGCAGCTATACGGGGACAGTAAATGAAAAACTGTTTTTT. This sequence encodes CASSYTGTVNEKLFF.

This clonotype was counted only a few times. V usage is TRBV5-1 and J usage is TRBJ2-2, with D possibly being TRBD2 (7 bases). The CDR3 has 13 residues. Germline CDR1 reads SGHRS; CDR2 reads YFSETQ. V was clipped by 6 bases and J by 6 bases, with 12 bases between them. CDR3 DNA: TGCGCCAGCACCATAGGGGGGGCCGGGGAGCTGTTTTTT. It is translated as CASTIGGAGELFF.

This clonotype has a handful of counts. This chain joins TRBV5-4 and TRBJ2-1; 12 bases are shared with TRBD2. With V trimmed by 1 base and J by 9 bases, 5 bases remained unmatched. Germline assignment: CDR1 SGHNT and CDR2 YYREEE (reference sequence). The CDR3 loop spans 15 amino acids. This CDR3 reads CASSLRTSGMGEQFF. The CDR3 DNA sequence: TGTGCCAGCAGCTTGCGGACTAGCGGGATGGGTGAGCAGTTCTTC.

This clonotype has only a few counts. J is TRBJ2-4 and V is TRBV5-4, with 9 bases fitting TRBD2. Germline V CDR1 and CDR2: SGHNT, YYREEE (reference sequence). The V gene end was trimmed by 4 bases and the J gene end by 7 bases; junction bases not matched to a gene: 9. The CDR3 runs 15 residues. This chain's CDR3 is CASSPGGGVGNIQYF. The CDR3 DNA is TGTGCCAGCAGCCCGGGCGGGGGGGTCGGTAACATTCAGTACTTC.

Here the CDR3 DNA reads TGCAGTGCCAAGAGGGGTCCGGACACCGGGGAGCTGTTTTTT. Amino acid sequence: CSAKRGPDTGELFF. The genes are TRBV20-1 and TRBJ2-2; D is perhaps TRBD1 or TRBD2 (5 bases each). The CDR3 consists of 14 residues. Trimming took off 6 bases at V and 3 bases at J, with 14 bases between the two ends. CDR1 DFQATT and CDR2 SNEGSKA come from the germline V gene (reference sequence).